This T cell receptor beta chain was captured by sequencing in a study of a mutant IDH1 vaccine in newly diagnosed glioma. About the study: Treated patients were about 60% male, roughly 40% female, mean age about 43 years.

In this sample, this clone turned up once. Its antigen is still unknown. Time point of the sample: week 47, end of study. Every single dose of the vaccine, 300 ug of mutant IDH1 20-mer peptide, came with topical imiquimod. The CDR3 extends over 17 amino acids. Trimming took off 4 bases at V and 3 bases at J, with 20 bases between the two ends. CDR1 is MNHEY, CDR2 SMNVEV, per germline (reference sequence). Profiling relied on immunoSEQ multiplex PCR, and the TCRdb table lists in-frame clones only, not all of them. In the table there are around 94,000 clones, roughly 89% of which are singletons. The input for sequencing was PBMCs, taken from a glioma patient whose treatment included an IDH1 peptide vaccine. The sequence was obtained from a woman aged 45 to 65 with glioma. The J gene is TRBJ2-3, the V gene TRBV27, with D tentatively TRBD1 or TRBD2 (6 bases each). CDR3 DNA sequence: TGTGCCAGCAGTTCACAGGGAGGAGGACTAAGAACAGATACGCAGTATTTT. It codes for CASSSQGGGLRTDTQYF.